The 3 T cell receptor beta chains below were found in one sample sequenced in a study of T cells in Graves' hyperthyroidism and ophthalmopathy. Amplified regions were TCR beta CDR3 sequences from RNA transcripts. HTBI primers were the set used in a first-round RT-PCR of the TCR CDR3. TCRdb reprocessed the multiplex PCR reads with MiXCR, giving one entry per CDR3 protein. The profile shows roughly 500,000 distinct CDR3 sequences, approximately 24% of them singletons. Sequencing was carried out using blood. The receptors were sampled from a woman in her 30s with Graves' ophthalmopathy.

The chain is built from TRBV27 and TRBJ2-7; D may be TRBD2 (6 bases). The germline gives CDR1 MNHEY, CDR2 SMNVEV (reference sequence). This CDR3 region has 14 residues. V dropped 6 bases and J dropped 5 bases, with 17 bases sitting between them. Here the CDR3 reads CASSLSGSSHEQYF. The CDR3 region has the DNA TGTGCCAGCAGCCTGAGCGGGTCTAGCCACGAGCAGTACTTC.

On this clonotype itself: This may arise from a read error, as a much more abundant clone is one base away. The chain links TRBV12-3 or TRBV12-4 to TRBJ1-1, with D unresolved. This CDR3 contains 15 residues. The CDR3 spells CAISLGVNMNTEAFF. CDR3 coding DNA: TGTGCCATCAGTTTAGGCGTAAACATGAACACTGAAGCTTTCTTT.

The chain recombines TRBV3-1 with TRBJ2-7, with 9 bases aligning to TRBD2. The ends lost 5 bases at V and 3 bases at J; junction bases unmatched: 5. The CDR3 has 14 amino acids. Germline V gene sequence: CDR1 LGHDT, CDR2 YNNKEL (reference sequence). In nucleotides, the CDR3 is TGTGCCAGCAGCACAGCGGGGGGATACTACGAGCAGTACTTC. This gives the protein CASSTAGGYYEQYF.